This T cell receptor beta chain was captured by sequencing in a study of blood T cell repertoires in COVID-19. Study-level background: From the United States, Italy and Spain came samples of acute and convalescent COVID-19. The cDNA or gDNA used as material had been derived from T cells, B-cell-depleted T cells, or PBMCs.

Germline V gene lookup returns CDR1 SGHRS and CDR2 YFSETQ. Unmatched junction bases numbered 7, after V lost 5 bases and J lost 1 base. The CDR3 sequence is 16 residues long. Clinical histories supplied by participants themselves formed the basis of cohort assignment. Sequencing used immunoSEQ multiplex PCR; TCRdb keeps in-frame clones, though not all of them. The data show roughly 250,000 clones, about nine tenths seen once. Sequencing was carried out using PBMCs or T cells enriched from blood (not recorded which). V is TRBV5-1 and J is TRBJ2-2, with 8 bases identical to TRBD1. This receptor was obtained from a woman aged 30 to 39 with acute COVID-19. The CDR3 sequence: CASRHSGGKNTGELFF. The CDR3 bases are TGCGCCAGCAGGCACTCAGGGGGCAAGAACACCGGGGAGCTGTTTTTT.